Listed below are T cell receptor beta chains from one sample, sequenced in a study of shared clonotypes between healthy human individuals. Clones were sequenced by immunoSEQ multiplex PCR, and TCRdb holds only the in-frame ones, with some missing. Here the sample spans nearly 2 million clones, about 95% being singletons. Sequenced: naive CD8+ T cells sorted from blood. These TCRs come from a man in his late teens or twenties in good health. The CDR3 runs from the conserved cysteine through the conserved F or W. The D gene is left open where the match is weak. Size is stated for part of the rows, as once, few or many counts, or as a class when the clone is expanded.

j_gene	abundance	v_gene	len	d_gene	CDR3aa	CDR3nt
TRBJ2-3	.	TRBV29-1	13	.	CSVAGARTDTQYF	TGCAGCGTTGCGGGGGCTCGCACAGATACGCAGTATTTT
TRBJ2-7	.	TRBV7-9	12	.	CASSLVPHEQYF	TGTGCCAGCAGCTTAGTCCCCCACGAGCAGTACTTC
TRBJ1-4	.	TRBV6-1	14	.	CASTEEGSGEKLFF	TGTGCCAGCACCGAGGAGGGAAGTGGGGAAAAACTGTTTTTT
TRBJ2-7	.	TRBV7-8	18	.	CASSAGVEGGRSSYEQYF	TGTGCCAGCAGCGCCGGGGTAGAGGGAGGAAGGAGCTCCTACGAGCAGTACTTC
TRBJ2-2	.	TRBV5-6	14	.	CASSLARGAGELFF	TGTGCCAGCAGCTTGGCTAGGGGGGCCGGGGAGCTGTTTTTT
TRBJ2-7	.	TRBV7-8	14	TRBD1	CASSFQGAAYEQYF	TGTGCCAGCAGCTTCCAGGGGGCCGCCTACGAGCAGTACTTC
TRBJ1-5	.	TRBV27	15	.	CASSLAGSVNQPQHF	TGTGCCAGCAGCCTAGCAGGGAGCGTCAATCAGCCCCAGCATTTT
TRBJ2-7	.	TRBV13	13	.	CASSVGSPYEQYF	TGTGCCAGCAGTGTCGGCAGTCCCTACGAGCAGTACTTC
TRBJ1-1	.	TRBV9	15	.	CASSGPGGEDTEAFF	TGTGCCAGCAGCGGCCCAGGCGGGGAGGACACTGAAGCTTTCTTT
TRBJ2-3	.	TRBV15	15	.	CATSGGGGNTDTQYF	TGTGCCACCAGCGGGGGAGGCGGAAACACAGATACGCAGTATTTT
TRBJ1-4	once	TRBV4-1	17	.	CASSQETVRATNEKLFF	TGCGCCAGCAGCCAAGAAACGGTCCGTGCAACTAATGAAAAACTGTTTTTT
TRBJ1-3	.	TRBV5-1	15	.	CASSSFGQYGNTIYF	TGCGCCAGCAGCTCGTTTGGACAGTACGGAAACACCATATATTTT
TRBJ2-7	.	TRBV11-2	15	.	CASSLEGSRFYEQYF	TGTGCCAGCAGCTTAGAGGGGTCCAGGTTCTACGAGCAGTACTTC
TRBJ2-1	.	TRBV27	15	TRBD2	CASSLLAGATGEQFF	TGTGCCAGCAGTTTATTAGCGGGGGCAACGGGGGAGCAGTTCTTC
TRBJ2-1	.	TRBV27	16	TRBD1	CASSLLLGQGYNEQFF	TGTGCCAGCAGTTTACTTTTAGGACAGGGGTACAATGAGCAGTTCTTC
TRBJ1-5	.	TRBV4-1	14	.	CASSQVWGGQPQHF	TGCGCCAGCAGCCAAGTCTGGGGAGGTCAGCCCCAGCATTTT
TRBJ1-2	once	TRBV6-1	16	.	CASSELPVSGGKGYTF	TGTGCCAGCAGTGAATTACCTGTATCGGGGGGGAAAGGCTACACCTTC
TRBJ2-7	.	TRBV11-2	13	.	CASSLAGSYEQYF	TGTGCCAGCAGCTTGGCCGGGAGCTACGAGCAGTACTTC
TRBJ1-1	.	TRBV9	14	.	CASSVASVNTEAFF	TGTGCCAGCAGCGTAGCCAGCGTGAACACTGAAGCTTTCTTT
TRBJ2-2	.	TRBV19	16	.	CASSIVAGSATGELFF	TGTGCCAGTAGTATTGTGGCAGGGAGTGCGACCGGGGAGCTGTTTTTT
TRBJ1-4	.	TRBV9	12	.	CASSATNEKLFF	TGTGCCAGCAGCGCCACAAATGAAAAACTGTTTTTT
TRBJ2-7	.	TRBV2	15	TRBD2	CASSEAGGMAYEQYF	TGTGCCAGCAGTGAGGCGGGAGGAATGGCCTACGAGCAGTACTTC
TRBJ1-3	.	TRBV29-1	12	.	CSVERQGNTIYF	TGCAGCGTTGAGAGACAGGGAAACACCATATATTTT
TRBJ1-1	.	TRBV27	16	.	CASSLLGSMMNTEAFF	TGTGCCAGCAGTTTACTGGGCAGCATGATGAACACTGAAGCTTTCTTT
TRBJ2-5	.	TRBV5-1	15	.	CASSPRTRGIETQYF	TGCGCCAGCAGCCCGAGGACCCGTGGTATTGAGACCCAGTACTTC
TRBJ2-3	.	TRBV30	13	.	CAWSVVATDTQYF	TGTGCCTGGAGTGTAGTCGCCACAGATACGCAGTATTTT
TRBJ2-2	.	TRBV7-2	16	TRBD2	CASSPFLAGGGGELFF	TGTGCCAGCAGTCCCTTTCTAGCGGGAGGCGGCGGGGAGCTGTTTTTT
TRBJ2-2	.	TRBV27	12	.	CASTDGTGELFF	TGTGCCAGCACGGATGGGACCGGGGAGCTGTTTTTT
TRBJ1-5	.	TRBV15	14	.	CATSRAGEGQPQHF	TGTGCCACCAGCAGAGCCGGGGAGGGACAGCCCCAGCATTTT
TRBJ2-1	.	TRBV5-4	16	TRBD2	CASSQRLAGGYNEQFF	TGTGCCAGCAGCCAAAGACTAGCGGGAGGCTACAATGAGCAGTTCTTC
TRBJ2-7	.	TRBV27	13	.	CASSIGLLYEQYF	TGTGCCAGCAGCATAGGACTATTGTACGAGCAGTACTTC
TRBJ2-5	.	TRBV6-1	21	TRBD2	CASSESILGLAGDRSEETQYF	TGTGCCAGCAGTGAAAGTATTTTGGGACTAGCGGGAGATAGGTCCGAGGAGACCCAGTACTTC
TRBJ1-1	.	TRBV5-4	14	.	CASSLALGNGEAFF	TGTGCCAGCAGCTTGGCGCTGGGGAATGGTGAAGCTTTCTTT
TRBJ1-2	.	TRBV2	13	.	CASSWGQGLGYTF	TGTGCCAGCAGCTGGGGGCAGGGCCTCGGCTACACCTTC
TRBJ2-3	.	TRBV10-1	14	TRBD1	CASSVTGRPDTQYF	TGCGCCAGCAGCGTGACAGGGCGCCCAGATACGCAGTATTTT
TRBJ2-2	few	TRBV9	13	TRBD2	CASSLTSFGELFF	TGTGCCAGCAGCCTGACTAGCTTCGGGGAGCTGTTTTTT
TRBJ2-7	.	TRBV15	15	TRBD1	CATSSERQGAYEQYF	TGTGCCACCAGCAGCGAAAGACAGGGGGCCTACGAGCAGTACTTC
TRBJ2-7	.	TRBV7-2	13	.	CASSLNTAIEQYF	TGTGCCAGCAGCTTAAATACAGCCATAGAGCAGTACTTC
TRBJ1-5	.	TRBV5-1	14	.	CASSLDRDTQPQHF	TGCGCCAGCAGCTTGGACAGGGACACTCAGCCCCAGCATTTT
TRBJ2-7	.	TRBV10-3	11	.	CGAGSGWEQYF	TGTGGGGCAGGGAGCGGATGGGAGCAGTACTTC
TRBJ2-2	.	TRBV4-1	17	TRBD2	CASSQDPASGSTGELFF	TGCGCCAGCAGCCAAGATCCGGCTAGCGGGAGTACCGGGGAGCTGTTTTTT
TRBJ1-1	.	TRBV7-6	15	.	CASSLALGANTEAFF	TGTGCCAGCAGCTTAGCGTTGGGGGCTAACACTGAAGCTTTCTTT
TRBJ2-3	.	TRBV21-1	15	.	CASSPDRCFSDTQYF	TGTGCCAGCAGCCCCGACAGGTGCTTTTCAGATACGCAGTATTTT
TRBJ2-1	.	TRBV27	15	TRBD2	CASSTLAGVYNEQFF	TGTGCCAGCAGTACTTTAGCGGGAGTCTACAATGAGCAGTTCTTC
TRBJ1-6	.	TRBV4-3	16	.	CASSQDRVIPESPLHF	TGCGCCAGCAGCCAAGACAGGGTGATTCCGGAATCACCCCTCCACTTT
TRBJ1-2	.	TRBV30	14	.	CAWTPGASNYGYTF	TGTGCCTGGACCCCCGGGGCCTCTAACTATGGCTACACCTTC
TRBJ2-7	.	TRBV4-3	14	TRBD1	CASSQDTGGYEQYF	TGCGCCAGCAGCCAAGATACAGGGGGCTACGAGCAGTACTTC
TRBJ1-6	few	TRBV6-1	14	TRBD1	CASSERQGASPLHF	TGTGCCAGCAGTGAGAGACAGGGGGCTTCACCCCTCCACTTT
TRBJ2-5	.	TRBV9	16	TRBD2	CASSVRTSGGMETQYF	TGTGCCAGCAGCGTACGGACTAGCGGGGGGATGGAGACCCAGTACTTC
TRBJ2-7	.	TRBV11-2	14	TRBD1	CASSLGTGGYEQYF	TGTGCCAGCAGCCTGGGGACAGGCGGATACGAGCAGTACTTC
TRBJ2-3	.	TRBV9	17	TRBD2	CASSAKGLAGWTDTQYF	TGTGCCAGCAGCGCGAAGGGACTAGCGGGGTGGACAGATACGCAGTATTTT
TRBJ2-1	once	TRBV11-2	15	.	CASSPVGGIINEQFF	TGTGCCAGCAGCCCCGTGGGCGGGATTATAAATGAGCAGTTCTTC
TRBJ2-1	.	TRBV6-5	13	.	CASSYGVGNEQFF	TGTGCCAGCAGTTACGGGGTAGGAAATGAGCAGTTCTTC
TRBJ1-2	.	TRBV2	16	TRBD1	CASSDPQGAANYGYTF	TGTGCCAGCAGCGACCCACAGGGGGCAGCTAACTATGGCTACACCTTC
TRBJ2-5	.	TRBV7-9	13	TRBD2	CASSLGLAQTQYF	TGTGCCAGCAGCTTGGGACTAGCTCAGACCCAGTACTTC